This T cell receptor beta chain emerged from a study of blood T cell repertoires in COVID-19 (dated by TCRdb to about 2020). Notes on the research overall: The collaborator samples originated in the United States, Italy and Spain and spanned the acute and convalescent phases of COVID-19. The prospective study material was composed of cDNA or gDNA derived from T cells, B-cell-depleted T cells, or PBMCs. Deeply sampled blood TCRbeta repertoires from subjects exposed to, actively infected with, or recovered from COVID-19 were included in the dataset. A freely available public database, intended as a resource for researchers studying the immune response to SARS-CoV-2, is where the repertoires were released. Samples came from the ongoing ImmuneRACE study (first 160 participants) plus 1,254 subjects from 6 global collaborators. The sample metadata nearly always contained a de-identified subject ID, COVID-19 status, age in years and sex. HLA class I and class II types, where available, came from metadata supplied by the sample provider rather than from assay-based typing. Broad study findings and their caveats: The amount of clinical and demographic metadata varied by source and participant and was provided uncurated.

Reading the germline V gene gives CDR1 MGHRA and CDR2 YSYEKL. The CDR3 numbers 11 residues from cysteine through phenylalanine. Of the read, only the CDR3 DNA is kept; its 33 bases are in frame from base 1. Deletion took 7 bases off V and 6 bases off J, with a span of 6 bases between the germline ends. TCRbeta CDR3 regions were amplified from genomic DNA by means of the immunoSEQ Assay, a bias-controlled multiplex PCR. Processing in the source paper ran as follows. Within the assay, amplification of reference gene primers was used to estimate how many nucleated cells each sample contained. Sequence reads were collapsed and filtered to measure the absolute abundance of every unique TCRbeta CDR3 rearrangement. For each sample, productive Simpson clonality was calculated as the square root of Simpson's diversity index across productive rearrangements. Held by TCRdb, this immuneACCESS table contains in-frame sequences only and omits some clones. Under half of the omission traces to an unresolved V gene where checked; the cause of the rest is unknown. From that table come the V and J calls and clone size; the DNA was used to work out D and trimming. The sample yields about 240,000 clones; nearly 90% were counted once. Around 0.8% of the sample is held by the ten biggest clonotypes.

Each collaborating institution followed its own protocols to collect whole blood in K2EDTA tubes. For TCRbeta analysis, collaborators shipped samples as frozen whole blood, isolated PBMCs, or DNA extracted from either of those sample types. Concerning this clone: What this receptor recognizes is not known. No per-base quality is available; no much larger clone lies one base away.

This TCR came from a woman in her 30s with acute or convalescent COVID-19. The chain uses TRBV4-1 and TRBJ2-2, with no confidently assigned D gene. The material sequenced was peripheral blood. The CDR3 is CASNHAGELFF. The DNA sequence is TGCGCCAGCAACCACGCCGGGGAGCTGTTTTTT.